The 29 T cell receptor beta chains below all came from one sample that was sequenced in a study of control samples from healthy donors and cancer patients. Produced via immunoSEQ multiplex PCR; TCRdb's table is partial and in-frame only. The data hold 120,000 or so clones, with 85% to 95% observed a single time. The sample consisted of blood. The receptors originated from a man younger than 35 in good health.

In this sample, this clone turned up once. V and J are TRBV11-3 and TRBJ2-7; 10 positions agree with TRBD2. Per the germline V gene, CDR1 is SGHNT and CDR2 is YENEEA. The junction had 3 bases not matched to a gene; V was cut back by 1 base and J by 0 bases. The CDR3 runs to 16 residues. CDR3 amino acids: CASSLVSGGRSYEQYF. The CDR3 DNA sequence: TGTGCCAGCAGCTTAGTTAGCGGGGGGCGCTCCTACGAGCAGTACTTC.

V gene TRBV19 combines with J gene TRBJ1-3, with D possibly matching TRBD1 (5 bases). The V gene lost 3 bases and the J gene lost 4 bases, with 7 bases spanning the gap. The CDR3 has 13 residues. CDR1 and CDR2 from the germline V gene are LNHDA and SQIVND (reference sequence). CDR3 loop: CASSMNRGNTIYF. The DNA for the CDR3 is TGTGCCAGTAGTATGAACAGGGGAAACACCATATATTTT.

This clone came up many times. The chain's CDR3 is CASSQDSGGANEQFF. CDR3 nucleotide sequence: TGTGCCAGCAGCCAAGATAGCGGGGGGGCCAATGAGCAGTTCTTC. The chain combines TRBV4-2 with TRBJ2-1; the match to TRBD2 covers 11 bases. Germline CDR1 is LGHNA and CDR2 is YNFKEQ. With 0 bases clipped from V and 6 bases from J, the junction kept 1 base outside the gene matches. The CDR3 sequence is 15 residues long.

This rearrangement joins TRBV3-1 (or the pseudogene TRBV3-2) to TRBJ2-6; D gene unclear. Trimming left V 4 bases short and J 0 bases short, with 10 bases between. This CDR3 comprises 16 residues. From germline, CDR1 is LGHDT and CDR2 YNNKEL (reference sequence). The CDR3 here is CASSPLHSSGANVLTF. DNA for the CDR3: TGTGCCAGCAGCCCCCTTCACAGCTCTGGGGCCAACGTCCTGACTTTC.

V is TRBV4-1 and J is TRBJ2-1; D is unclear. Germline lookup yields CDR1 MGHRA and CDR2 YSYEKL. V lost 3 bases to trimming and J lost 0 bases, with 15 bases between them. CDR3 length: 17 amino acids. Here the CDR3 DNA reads TGCGCCAGCAGCCAGGAGCTGAGGCCGAGCTCCTACAATGAGCAGTTCTTC. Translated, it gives CASSQELRPSSYNEQFF.

CDR3 loop: CASSHEDQTEAFF. The CDR3 DNA reads as TGTGCCAGCAGCCATGAGGATCAAACTGAAGCTTTCTTT. This rearrangement joins TRBV3-1 (or the pseudogene TRBV3-2) to TRBJ1-1; D gene unclear. Germline CDR1 LGHDT, CDR2 YNNKEL (reference sequence). The ends were cut back, 3 bases at V and 5 bases at J, with 10 bases in the middle. The CDR3 is 13 amino acids.

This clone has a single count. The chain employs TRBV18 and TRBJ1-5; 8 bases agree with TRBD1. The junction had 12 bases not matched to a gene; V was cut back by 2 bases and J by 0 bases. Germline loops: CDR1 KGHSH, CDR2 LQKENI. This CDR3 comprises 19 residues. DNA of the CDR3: TGTGCCAGCTCACCAATAGGGACAGGCACCGCTCATAGCAATCAGCCCCAGCATTTT. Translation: CASSPIGTGTAHSNQPQHF.

Here the CDR3 DNA reads TGTGCCAGCAGTTTATCGGAGGGCCACGAGCAGTACTTC. Amino acids: CASSLSEGHEQYF. The V and J genes are TRBV27 and TRBJ2-7; tentatively, D is TRBD2 (6 bases). The V gene's germline CDR1 is MNHEY and CDR2 SMNVEV (reference sequence). CDR3 length equals 13 residues. With 0 bases removed from V and 5 bases from J, the gap between germline ends came to 8 bases.

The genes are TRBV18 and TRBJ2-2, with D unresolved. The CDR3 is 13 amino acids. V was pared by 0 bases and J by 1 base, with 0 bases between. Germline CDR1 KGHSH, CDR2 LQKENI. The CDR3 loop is CASSPPNTGELFF. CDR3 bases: TGTGCCAGCTCACCACCGAACACCGGGGAGCTGTTTTTT.

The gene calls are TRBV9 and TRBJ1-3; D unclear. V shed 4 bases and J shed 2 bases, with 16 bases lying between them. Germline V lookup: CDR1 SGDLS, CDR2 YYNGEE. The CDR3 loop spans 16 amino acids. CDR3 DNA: TGTGCCAGCAGCTCCCGTTCTGGGGTTCCTGGAAACACCATATATTTT. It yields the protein CASSSRSGVPGNTIYF.

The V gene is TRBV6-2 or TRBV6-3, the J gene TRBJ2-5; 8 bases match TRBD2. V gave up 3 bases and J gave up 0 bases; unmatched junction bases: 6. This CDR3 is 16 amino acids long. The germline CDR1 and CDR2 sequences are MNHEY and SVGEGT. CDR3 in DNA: TGTGCCAGCAGTTATAGAACTAGCGGCTACCAAGAGACCCAGTACTTC. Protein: CASSYRTSGYQETQYF.

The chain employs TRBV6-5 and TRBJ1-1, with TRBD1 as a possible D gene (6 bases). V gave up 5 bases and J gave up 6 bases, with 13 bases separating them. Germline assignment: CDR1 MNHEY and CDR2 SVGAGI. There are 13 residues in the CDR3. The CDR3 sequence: CASSLHRAPEAFF. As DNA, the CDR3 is TGTGCCAGCAGTCTCCACAGGGCCCCTGAAGCTTTCTTT.

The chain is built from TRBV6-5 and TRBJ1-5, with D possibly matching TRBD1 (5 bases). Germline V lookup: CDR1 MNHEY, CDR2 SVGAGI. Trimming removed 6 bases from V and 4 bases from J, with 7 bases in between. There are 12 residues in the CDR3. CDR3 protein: CASRGENQPQHF. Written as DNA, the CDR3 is TGTGCCAGCAGGGGGGAGAATCAGCCCCAGCATTTT.

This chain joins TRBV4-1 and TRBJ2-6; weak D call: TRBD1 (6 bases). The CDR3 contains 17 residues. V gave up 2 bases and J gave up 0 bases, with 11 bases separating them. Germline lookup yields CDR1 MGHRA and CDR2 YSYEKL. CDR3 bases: TGCGCCAGCAGCCAATATGGACAGTCCTCTGGGGCCAACGTCCTGACTTTC. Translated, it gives CASSQYGQSSGANVLTF.

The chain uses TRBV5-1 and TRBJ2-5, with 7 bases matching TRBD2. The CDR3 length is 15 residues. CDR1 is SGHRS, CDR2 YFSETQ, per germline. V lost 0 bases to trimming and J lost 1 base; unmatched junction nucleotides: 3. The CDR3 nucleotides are TGCGCCAGCAGCTTGGCTAGCGGAGTCCAAGAGACCCAGTACTTC. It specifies CASSLASGVQETQYF. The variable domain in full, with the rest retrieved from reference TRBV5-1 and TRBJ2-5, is KAGVTQTPRYLIKTRGQQVTLSCSPISGHRSVSWYQQTPGQGLQFLFEYFSETQRNKGNFPGRFSGRQFSNSRSEMNVSTLELGDSALYLCASSLASGVQETQYFGPGTRLLVL.

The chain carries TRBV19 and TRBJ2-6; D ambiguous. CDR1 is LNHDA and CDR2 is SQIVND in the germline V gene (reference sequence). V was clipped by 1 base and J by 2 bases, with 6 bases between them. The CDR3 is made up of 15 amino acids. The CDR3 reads CASSIVLAGANVLTF. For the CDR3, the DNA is TGTGCCAGTAGTATAGTATTAGCTGGGGCCAACGTCCTGACTTTC.

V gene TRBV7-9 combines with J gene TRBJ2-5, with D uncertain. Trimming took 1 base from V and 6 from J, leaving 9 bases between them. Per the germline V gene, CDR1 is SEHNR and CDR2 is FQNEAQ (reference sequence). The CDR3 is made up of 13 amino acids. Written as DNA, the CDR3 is TGTGCCAGCAGCTTAGGGCATAGTCAGACCCAGTACTTC. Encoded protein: CASSLGHSQTQYF. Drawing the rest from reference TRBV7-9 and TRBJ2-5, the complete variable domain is DTGVSQNPRHKITKRGQNVTFRCDPISEHNRLYWYRQTLGQGPEFLTYFQNEAQLEKSRLLSDRFSAERPKGSFSTLEIQRTEQGDSAMYLCASSLGHSQTQYFGPGTRLLVL.

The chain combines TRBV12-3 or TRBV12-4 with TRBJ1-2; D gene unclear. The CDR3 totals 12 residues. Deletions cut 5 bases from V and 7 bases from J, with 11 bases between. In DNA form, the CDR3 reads TGTGCCAGCAGTGGTCTGGGTTTTGGCTACACCTTC. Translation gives CASSGLGFGYTF.

CDR3: CASSTGQGIRDTQYF. The CDR3 region has the DNA TGTGCCAGCAGCACCGGACAGGGTATAAGAGATACGCAGTATTTT. This chain connects TRBV5-5 to TRBJ2-3, with TRBD1 matching over 8 bases. In germline, CDR1 is SGHKS, CDR2 YYEKEE (reference sequence). Trimming cost V 4 bases and J 5 bases; bases outside gene matches: 9. The CDR3 runs to 15 residues.

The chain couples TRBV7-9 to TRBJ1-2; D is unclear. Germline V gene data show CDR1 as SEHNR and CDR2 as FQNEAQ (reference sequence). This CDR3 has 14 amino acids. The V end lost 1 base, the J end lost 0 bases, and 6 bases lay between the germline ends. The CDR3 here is CASSLGQANYGYTF. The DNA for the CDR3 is TGTGCCAGCAGCTTAGGGCAGGCTAACTATGGCTACACCTTC.

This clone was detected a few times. CDR3 nucleotide sequence: TGTGCCAGCAAACCGGGACAGGCACTCTATGGCTACACCTTC. Protein: CASKPGQALYGYTF. The gene calls are TRBV27 and TRBJ1-2; 8 nucleotides match TRBD1. Germline V gene sequence: CDR1 MNHEY, CDR2 SMNVEV (reference sequence). This CDR3 has 14 amino acids. Trimming cost V 7 bases and J 4 bases; bases outside gene matches: 8.

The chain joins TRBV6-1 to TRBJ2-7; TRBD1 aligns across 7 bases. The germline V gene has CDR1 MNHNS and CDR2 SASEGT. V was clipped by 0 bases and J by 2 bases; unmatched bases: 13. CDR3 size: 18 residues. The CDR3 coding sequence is TGTGCCAGCAGTGAAGCCTCCCTTTCGACCGGGACAGCCTACGAGCAGTACTTC. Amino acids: CASSEASLSTGTAYEQYF.

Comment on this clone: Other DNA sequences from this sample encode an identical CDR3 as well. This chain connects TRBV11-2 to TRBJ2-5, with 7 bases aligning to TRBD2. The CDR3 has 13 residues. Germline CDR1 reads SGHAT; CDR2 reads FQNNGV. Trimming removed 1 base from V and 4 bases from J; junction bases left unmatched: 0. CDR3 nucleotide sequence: TGTGCCAGCAGCTTAGGCGGGGGAGAGACCCAGTACTTC. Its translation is CASSLGGGETQYF.

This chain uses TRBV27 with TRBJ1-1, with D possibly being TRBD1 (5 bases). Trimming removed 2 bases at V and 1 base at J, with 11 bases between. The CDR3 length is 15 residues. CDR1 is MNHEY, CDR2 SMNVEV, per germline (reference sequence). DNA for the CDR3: TGTGCCAGCAGTTTAGCAGGGACTAAGAACACTGAAGCTTTCTTT. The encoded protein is CASSLAGTKNTEAFF.

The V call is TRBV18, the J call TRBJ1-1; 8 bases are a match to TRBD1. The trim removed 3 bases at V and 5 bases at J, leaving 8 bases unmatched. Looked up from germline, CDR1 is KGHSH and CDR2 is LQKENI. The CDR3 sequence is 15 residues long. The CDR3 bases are TGTGCCAGCTCACCCGAAGGACAGGGAGATACTGAAGCTTTCTTT. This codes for CASSPEGQGDTEAFF.

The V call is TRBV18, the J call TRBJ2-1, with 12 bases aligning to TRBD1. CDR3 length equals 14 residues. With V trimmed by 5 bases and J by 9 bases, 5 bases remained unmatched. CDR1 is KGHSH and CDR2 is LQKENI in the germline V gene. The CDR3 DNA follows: TGTGCCAGCTCATCCGGGACAGGGGGCCCTGAGCAGTTCTTC. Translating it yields CASSSGTGGPEQFF.

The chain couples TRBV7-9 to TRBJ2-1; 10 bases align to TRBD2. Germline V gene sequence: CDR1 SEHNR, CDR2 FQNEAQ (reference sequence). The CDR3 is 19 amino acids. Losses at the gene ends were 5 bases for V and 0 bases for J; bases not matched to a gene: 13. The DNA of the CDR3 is TGTGCCAGCAGCCCCGGGGCCAGCGGGGGGGCCAGCTCCTACAATGAGCAGTTCTTC. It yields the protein CASSPGASGGASSYNEQFF.

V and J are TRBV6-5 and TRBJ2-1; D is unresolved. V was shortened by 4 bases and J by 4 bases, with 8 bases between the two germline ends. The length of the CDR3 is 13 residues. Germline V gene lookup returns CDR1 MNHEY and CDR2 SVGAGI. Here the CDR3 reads CASSSTRYNEQFF. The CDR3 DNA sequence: TGTGCCAGCAGTTCGACGAGATACAATGAGCAGTTCTTC.

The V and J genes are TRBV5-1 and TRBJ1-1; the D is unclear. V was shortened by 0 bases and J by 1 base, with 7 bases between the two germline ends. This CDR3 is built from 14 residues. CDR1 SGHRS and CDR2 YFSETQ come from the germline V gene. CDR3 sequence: CASSLAAQNTEAFF. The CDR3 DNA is TGCGCCAGCAGCTTGGCTGCCCAGAACACTGAAGCTTTCTTT.